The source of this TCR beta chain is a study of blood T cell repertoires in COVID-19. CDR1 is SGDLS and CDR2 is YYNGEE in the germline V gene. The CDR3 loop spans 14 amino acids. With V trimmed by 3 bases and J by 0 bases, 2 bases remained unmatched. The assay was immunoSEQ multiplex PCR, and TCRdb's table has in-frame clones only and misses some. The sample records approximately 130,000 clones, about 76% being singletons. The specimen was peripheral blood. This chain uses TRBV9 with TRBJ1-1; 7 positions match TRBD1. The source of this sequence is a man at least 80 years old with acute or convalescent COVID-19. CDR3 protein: CASSGQGMNTEAFF. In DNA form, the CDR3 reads TGTGCCAGCAGCGGACAGGGTATGAACACTGAAGCTTTCTTT.